The 16 T cell receptor beta chains below were found in one sample sequenced in a study of blood T cell repertoires in COVID-19. This table comes from immunoSEQ multiplex PCR, and its TCRdb copy is limited to in-frame clones, with some not included. The data contain 50,000 to 75,000 clones, about 93% of them singletons. Sample: peripheral blood. The receptor source for this set is a man between 65 and 85 years old with active COVID-19.

The gene calls are TRBV11-2 and TRBJ2-1, with 8 bases aligning to TRBD1. Trimming took 4 bases from V and 6 from J; bases not matched to a gene: 5. The length of the CDR3 is 14 residues. Germline CDR1 and CDR2: SGHAT and FQNNGV. The CDR3, as DNA: TGTGCCAGCAGCTGGACAGGGAGTTCCAATGAGCAGTTCTTC. It specifies CASSWTGSSNEQFF.

This clone appeared once. The chain has TRBV18 and TRBJ2-1; 9 positions agree with TRBD2. Per germline, CDR1 KGHSH and CDR2 LQKENI. The length of the CDR3 is 16 residues. V lost 0 bases, J lost 6 bases, and 6 bases stayed unmatched. CDR3 in amino acids: CASSPPGGGAGNEQFF. As DNA, the CDR3 is TGTGCCAGCTCACCACCGGGCGGGGGGGCTGGCAATGAGCAGTTCTTC.

The rearrangement joins TRBV18 to TRBJ1-1, with 10 bases identical to TRBD1. Looked up from germline, CDR1 is KGHSH and CDR2 is LQKENI. This CDR3 has 18 amino acids. The V segment lost 1 base and the J segment 1 base; nucleotides outside the gene matches: 9. DNA of the CDR3: TGTGCCAGCTCACCACTAGCGACAGGGGGCGCGTCGAACACTGAAGCTTTCTTT. Protein: CASSPLATGGASNTEAFF. The variable domain in full, completed from reference TRBV18 and TRBJ1-1, reads NAGVMQNPRHLVRRRGQEARLRCSPMKGHSHVYWYRQLPEEGLKFMVYLQKENIIDESGMPKERFSAEFPKEGPSILRIQQVVRGDSAAYFCASSPLATGGASNTEAFFGQGTRLTVV.

Comments on this clone: At one end, the junction sequence differs from germline, possibly due to a read error. The rearrangement uses TRBV7-7 and TRBJ1-1; perhaps TRBD1 as D (6 bases). CDR1 SSHAT and CDR2 FNYEAQ come from the germline V gene (reference sequence). CDR3 size: 17 residues. The CDR3 DNA reads as TGTGCTAGCAGCAGCACAGGGTCGGTGGTGGTGAACACTGAAGCTTTCTTT. Translation: CASSSTGSVVVNTEAFF.

The count of this clone is one. The J gene is TRBJ1-2, the V gene TRBV3-1 (or the pseudogene TRBV3-2); 7 nucleotides match TRBD1. From germline, CDR1 is LGHDT and CDR2 YNNKEL (reference sequence). The V segment lost 4 bases and the J segment 8 bases; nucleotides outside the gene matches: 13. The CDR3 spans 15 residues. The CDR3 region is CASSPPTTGTEGYTF. The CDR3 coding sequence is TGTGCCAGCAGCCCTCCGACTACCGGGACAGAGGGCTACACCTTC.

The J gene is TRBJ2-3, the V gene TRBV19; the D gene is possibly TRBD2 (6 bases). From germline, CDR1 is LNHDA and CDR2 SQIVND (reference sequence). CDR3 length: 15 amino acids. V was cut by 7 bases and J by 0 bases, with 14 bases left in between. As DNA, the CDR3 is TGTGCCAGTAAAAGTGTCGGGGGAAGCACAGATACGCAGTATTTT. Translating gives CASKSVGGSTDTQYF.

This chain links TRBV6-5 with TRBJ2-1; perhaps TRBD1 as D (6 bases). The CDR3 runs 11 residues. With 6 bases removed from V and 12 bases from J, the gap between germline ends came to 12 bases. Germline loops: CDR1 MNHEY, CDR2 SVGAGI. In nucleotides, the CDR3 is TGTGCCAGCAGCCAGGGGTCTGTGCAGTTCTTC. This sequence encodes CASSQGSVQFF.

V usage is TRBV10-3 and J usage is TRBJ1-5; the match to TRBD1 covers 7 bases. The V gene's germline CDR1 is ENHRY and CDR2 SYGVKD. V lost 10 bases to trimming and J lost 0 bases; unmatched junction nucleotides: 3. The CDR3 has 13 residues. The DNA for the CDR3 is TGTGCCACCACAGGGGATAGCAATCAGCCCCAGCATTTT. Its protein product is CATTGDSNQPQHF.

This chain uses TRBV19 with TRBJ2-5; 7 bases are a match to TRBD1. V was pared by 5 bases and J by 1 base, with 10 bases of the junction left unmatched. CDR3 length equals 16 residues. Germline CDR1 is LNHDA and CDR2 is SQIVND (reference sequence). CDR3 nucleotides: TGTGCCAGTAGTGGTCCGGCCGGGACAGTCCAAGAGACCCAGTACTTC. Protein: CASSGPAGTVQETQYF.

The rearrangement links TRBV18 to TRBJ2-7; 12 bases line up with TRBD2. V trimming: 3 bases; J trimming: 3 bases; junction bases outside the gene matches: 9. This CDR3 is 17 amino acids long. CDR1 KGHSH and CDR2 LQKENI come from the germline V gene. The CDR3, as DNA: TGTGCCAGCTCACCCAAGGTGACTAGCGGGAGTTTCTACGAGCAGTACTTC. Translation: CASSPKVTSGSFYEQYF.

The J gene is TRBJ1-6, the V gene TRBV19; 7 nucleotides align to TRBD1. V shed 5 bases, J shed 5 bases, and the junction held 3 bases outside the gene matches. The CDR3 is made up of 14 amino acids. The germline V gene encodes CDR1 LNHDA and CDR2 SQIVND (reference sequence). The chain's CDR3 is CASSYRGDNSPLHF. For the CDR3, the DNA is TGTGCCAGTAGTTACAGGGGTGATAATTCACCCCTCCACTTT. Variable domain in full (rest from reference TRBV19 and TRBJ1-6): DGGITQSPKYLFRKEGQNVTLSCEQNLNHDAMYWYRQDPGQGLRLIYYSQIVNDFQKGDIAEGYSVSREKKESFPLTVTSAQKNPTAFYLCASSYRGDNSPLHFGNGTRLTVT.

The chain links TRBV6-7 to TRBJ1-5; D gene uncertain. TRBV6-7 is filed as an ORF, its function uncertain. V lost 7 bases and J 3 bases, leaving 16 bases between the germline ends. The CDR3 is made up of 15 amino acids. The CDR3 region is CASNQRPGNNQPQHF. DNA of the CDR3: TGTGCCAGCAATCAGAGGCCGGGAAACAATCAGCCCCAGCATTTT.

The J gene is TRBJ2-7, the V gene TRBV5-1, with unresolved D. Trimming stripped 0 bases from V and 5 bases from J, with 6 bases between. The CDR3 extends over 12 amino acids. Germline lookup yields CDR1 SGHRS and CDR2 YFSETQ. The CDR3 region is CASSLALNEQYF. The CDR3 nucleotides read TGCGCCAGCAGCTTGGCTCTTAACGAGCAGTACTTC.

This clone was seen a handful of times. The chain links TRBV5-4 to TRBJ2-7, with D possibly TRBD2 on 5 matching bases. Germline assignment: CDR1 SGHNT and CDR2 YYREEE (reference sequence). The germline V and J ends were trimmed by 2 bases and 6 bases, with 6 bases remaining between them. The CDR3 covers 11 residues. CDR3 amino acids: CASSLEGEQYV. In DNA, the CDR3 is TGTGCCAGCAGCTTAGAGGGCGAGCAGTACGTC.

The chain uses TRBV19 and TRBJ2-3, with a possible D match to TRBD1 (6 bases). CDR1 and CDR2 (germline): LNHDA, SQIVND (reference sequence). Trimming stripped 6 bases from V and 6 bases from J, with 16 bases between. The CDR3 loop spans 14 amino acids. The CDR3 bases are TGTGCCAGTAGCCAACAGGGCTTGGCTGATACGCAGTATTTT. It encodes CASSQQGLADTQYF.

CDR3: CASSRTSGGFNTGELFF. The DNA for the CDR3 is TGTGCCAGCAGCCGGACTAGCGGGGGGTTTAACACCGGGGAGCTGTTTTTT. The chain links TRBV3-1 (or the pseudogene TRBV3-2) to TRBJ2-2; 14 bases line up with TRBD2. The CDR3 sequence is 17 residues long. V trimming: 4 bases; J trimming: 2 bases; junction bases outside the gene matches: 3. CDR1 is LGHDT, CDR2 YNNKEL, per germline (reference sequence).